This entry describes one TCR beta chain. The CDR3 sequence is 14 residues long. Looked up from germline, CDR1 is MNHEY and CDR2 is SVGAGI. V was shortened by 2 bases and J by 3 bases, with 10 bases between the two germline ends. Original processing notes: Amplification of reference gene primers provided the estimated nucleated cell counts. Using immunoSEQ multiplex PCR, the repertoire was profiled, and TCRdb retains in-frame clones only, with some absent. Clonal size and the V and J genes are those of that table, whereas D and trimming came from the DNA. This sample has about 52,000 clones, with about nine tenths found just once. These data come from a study of blood T cell repertoires in COVID-19. Looking at the study overall: COVID-19 samples collected from the United States, Italy and Spain covered acute and convalescent phases. T cells, B-cell-depleted T cells, or PBMCs supplied cDNA or gDNA.

This sequence joins TRBV6-5 and TRBJ1-1, with a weak D call TRBD1 (6 bases). This TCR was recovered from a human donor in a cohort sampled during active COVID-19. Sequenced sample: peripheral blood. For the CDR3, the DNA is TGTGCCAGCAGTTACCGGGACACCGACACTGAAGCTTTCTTT. The encoded protein is CASSYRDTDTEAFF.